The clone carrying this T cell receptor beta chain was observed many times. For TCRbeta, the library was prepared with unique molecular identifiers. TCRdb redid the calling of the PCR reads with MiXCR, one entry per CDR3 protein. The data contain 200,000 to 250,000 distinct CDR3 sequences, around 8% of them singletons. The data derive from a study of T-cell reconstitution after alpha-beta-depleted transplantation in children. The CDR3 spans 13 residues. Trimming took off 5 bases at V and 2 bases at J, with 9 bases between the two ends. CDR1 SEHNR and CDR2 FQNEAQ come from the germline V gene (reference sequence).

V gene TRBV7-9 combines with J gene TRBJ2-5; no clear D. Sample: PBMCs, mostly from graft donor cells, taken 180 days after TCRalphabeta/CD19-depleted stem cell transplant. The TCR sequence derives from a male patient between 5 and 17 years old who had a stem cell transplant for acute lymphoblastic leukemia, so the T cells may come from the graft donor. CDR3 bases: TGTGCCAGCAGCGTCGTGGAGCAAGAGACCCAGTACTTC. Translated: CASSVVEQETQYF.